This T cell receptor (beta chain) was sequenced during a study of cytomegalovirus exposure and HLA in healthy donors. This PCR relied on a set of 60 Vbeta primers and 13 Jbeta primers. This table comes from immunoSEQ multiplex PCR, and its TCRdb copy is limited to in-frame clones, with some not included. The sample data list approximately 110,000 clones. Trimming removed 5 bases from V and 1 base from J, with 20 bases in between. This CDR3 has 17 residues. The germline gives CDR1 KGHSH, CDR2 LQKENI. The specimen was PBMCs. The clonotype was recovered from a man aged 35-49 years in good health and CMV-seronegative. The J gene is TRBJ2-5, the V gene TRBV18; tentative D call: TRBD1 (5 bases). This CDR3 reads CASSSNYGQGSQETQYF. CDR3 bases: TGTGCCAGCTCATCTAATTACGGGCAGGGTTCCCAAGAGACCCAGTACTTC.